These T cell receptor beta chains were read from a single sample in a study of blood T cell repertoires in COVID-19. Assay: immunoSEQ multiplex PCR; the TCRdb copy retains only in-frame clones and omits some. The repertoire holds roughly 45,000 clones, approximately 93% seen once, with 1% in the top ten. Sequences were obtained from peripheral blood. All receptors derive from a man aged 60 to 69 with COVID-19, enrolled during active disease. Both conserved end residues are part of each CDR3. Fields, in order: CDR3 length, D gene, V gene, J gene, clone size, CDR3 protein, CDR3 DNA. The D gene is left open where the match is weak. A clone size is listed for some rows: how often the clone was seen (once, few, many), or a class if it is expanded.

length: 15; D: NA; V: TRBV11-3; J: TRBJ2-3; size: once; CDR3: CASSLVGAQPDTQYF; DNA: TGTGCCAGCAGCTTAGTGGGGGCACAGCCAGATACGCAGTATTTT
length: 14; D: TRBD1; V: TRBV29-1; J: TRBJ2-2; size: NA; CDR3: CSVQDRGNTGELFF; DNA: TGCAGCGTCCAGGACAGGGGTAACACCGGGGAGCTGTTTTTT
length: 13; D: TRBD1; V: TRBV7-3; J: TRBJ2-7; size: NA; CDR3: CASSLDRGYEQYF; DNA: TGTGCCAGCAGCTTGGACAGGGGCTACGAGCAGTACTTC
length: 16; D: NA; V: TRBV7-6; J: TRBJ2-1; size: NA; CDR3: CASSLQGEGSYNEQFF; DNA: TGTGCCAGCAGCTTACAAGGGGAAGGCTCCTACAATGAGCAGTTCTTC
length: 15; D: TRBD1; V: TRBV2; J: TRBJ1-6; size: NA; CDR3: CASRFQGALSSPLHF; DNA: TGTGCCAGCAGATTTCAGGGGGCGCTAAGTTCACCCCTCCACTTT
length: 13; D: NA; V: TRBV5-1; J: TRBJ2-2; size: NA; CDR3: CASSLRGGGELFF; DNA: TGCGCCAGCAGCTTGAGAGGGGGCGGGGAGCTGTTTTTT
length: 16; D: TRBD1; V: TRBV6-6; J: TRBJ1-6; size: NA; CDR3: CASSPRTGEENSPLHF; DNA: TGTGCCAGCAGTCCCCGGACAGGGGAGGAGAATTCACCCCTCCACTTT
length: 14; D: NA; V: TRBV7-9; J: TRBJ1-3; size: NA; CDR3: CASSSRGVGNTIYF; DNA: TGTGCCAGCAGCTCCCGGGGAGTCGGAAACACCATATATTTT
length: 16; D: TRBD1; V: TRBV28; J: TRBJ1-3; size: NA; CDR3: CASASRGQGEGNTIYF; DNA: TGTGCCAGCGCATCTCGCGGACAGGGAGAAGGAAACACCATATATTTT
length: 15; D: NA; V: TRBV19; J: TRBJ1-1; size: NA; CDR3: CASSIDGVNSGKAFF; DNA: TGTGCCAGTAGTATAGATGGAGTCAACTCCGGTAAAGCTTTCTTT
length: 15; D: TRBD1; V: TRBV18; J: TRBJ2-3; size: NA; CDR3: CASSPRTGPTDTQYF; DNA: TGTGCCAGCTCACCAAGGACAGGGCCCACAGATACGCAGTATTTT
length: 14; D: NA; V: TRBV11-2; J: TRBJ1-1; size: once; CDR3: CASSLEPRGTEAFF; DNA: TGTGCCAGCAGCTTAGAGCCAAGAGGCACTGAAGCTTTCTTT
length: 15; D: NA; V: TRBV6-5; J: TRBJ2-7; size: NA; CDR3: CASSPQGGWDYEQYF; DNA: TGTGCCAGCAGTCCACAAGGGGGATGGGACTACGAGCAGTACTTC
length: 16; D: TRBD2; V: TRBV24-1; J: TRBJ2-1; size: NA; CDR3: CATSRPGTSGYNEQFF; DNA: TGTGCCACCTCTAGACCCGGGACTAGCGGTTACAATGAGCAGTTCTTC
length: 16; D: NA; V: TRBV7-3; J: TRBJ2-1; size: NA; CDR3: CASSLTVWQGGNEQFF; DNA: TGTGCCAGCAGCTTAACGGTGTGGCAGGGAGGCAATGAGCAGTTCTTC
length: 15; D: TRBD1; V: TRBV7-8; J: TRBJ1-1; size: once; CDR3: CASSLLHRGYTEAFF; DNA: TGTGCCAGCAGCTTATTGCACAGGGGATACACTGAAGCTTTCTTT
length: 17; D: NA; V: TRBV14; J: TRBJ2-6; size: NA; CDR3: CASSQEGLISGANVLTF; DNA: TGTGCCAGCAGCCAAGAGGGCCTGATCTCTGGGGCCAACGTCCTGACTTTC
length: 15; D: NA; V: TRBV18; J: TRBJ1-4; size: NA; CDR3: CASSQGLGTNEKLFF; DNA: TGTGCCAGCTCACAGGGACTCGGAACTAATGAAAAACTGTTTTTT
length: 15; D: TRBD2; V: TRBV7-3; J: TRBJ2-1; size: NA; CDR3: CASSLGLAGNNEQFF; DNA: TGTGCCAGCAGCTTAGGCCTAGCGGGGAACAATGAGCAGTTCTTC
length: 14; D: NA; V: TRBV21-1; J: TRBJ1-1; size: NA; CDR3: CASSKLNRNTEAFF; DNA: TGTGCCAGCAGCAAATTGAACAGAAACACTGAAGCTTTCTTT
length: 13; D: TRBD1; V: TRBV12-3/TRBV12-4; J: TRBJ1-2; size: NA; CDR3: CASSLGTGNGYTF; DNA: TGTGCCAGCAGTTTAGGGACAGGGAATGGCTACACCTTC
length: 19; D: TRBD1; V: TRBV27; J: TRBJ2-6; size: NA; CDR3: CASSQPPGQILGGANVLTF; DNA: TGTGCCAGCAGTCAACCTCCGGGACAGATCTTGGGAGGGGCCAACGTCCTGACTTTC
length: 15; D: TRBD1; V: TRBV25-1; J: TRBJ1-6; size: NA; CDR3: CASRGTGVYNSPLHF; DNA: TGTGCCAGCAGAGGGACAGGGGTTTATAATTCACCCCTCCACTTT
length: 16; D: TRBD2; V: TRBV9; J: TRBJ2-1; size: NA; CDR3: CASSQDSGGSYNEQFF; DNA: TGTGCCAGCAGCCAAGATAGCGGGGGCTCCTACAATGAGCAGTTCTTC
length: 14; D: NA; V: TRBV7-9; J: TRBJ1-5; size: once; CDR3: CASSPQGVNQPQHF; DNA: TGTGCCAGCAGCCCTCAGGGCGTCAATCAGCCCCAGCATTTT
length: 13; D: TRBD1; V: TRBV18; J: TRBJ1-2; size: once; CDR3: CASSSGTGGGYTF; DNA: TGTGCCAGCTCGTCCGGGACAGGGGGAGGCTACACCTTC
length: 15; D: NA; V: TRBV5-1; J: TRBJ2-5; size: NA; CDR3: CASSLSPGAEETQYF; DNA: TGCGCCAGCAGCTTGAGTCCAGGGGCGGAAGAGACCCAGTACTTC
length: 15; D: NA; V: TRBV12-5; J: TRBJ1-2; size: once; CDR3: CASGLSLDGTSGYTF; DNA: TGTGCTAGTGGTTTGAGTTTGGACGGGACAAGTGGCTACACCTTC
length: 15; D: TRBD1; V: TRBV27; J: TRBJ1-2; size: NA; CDR3: CASSIRRTGGYGYTF; DNA: TGTGCCAGCAGTATCCGACGGACAGGGGGATATGGCTACACCTTC
length: 16; D: NA; V: TRBV12-5; J: TRBJ1-6; size: NA; CDR3: CASGLGGGVFNSPLHF; DNA: TGTGCTAGTGGTTTGGGGGGGGGCGTATTTAATTCACCCCTCCACTTT
length: 15; D: TRBD1; V: TRBV14; J: TRBJ2-7; size: NA; CDR3: CASSQAWGQSYEQYF; DNA: TGTGCCAGCAGCCAAGCTTGGGGACAGAGCTACGAGCAGTACTTC
length: 16; D: TRBD1; V: TRBV18; J: TRBJ1-1; size: NA; CDR3: CASSPRTGAGNTEAFF; DNA: TGTGCCAGCTCACCTAGGACAGGGGCTGGGAACACTGAAGCTTTCTTT
length: 14; D: TRBD1; V: TRBV2; J: TRBJ1-3; size: NA; CDR3: CASNGQGVGNTIYF; DNA: TGTGCCAGCAACGGACAGGGGGTTGGAAACACCATATATTTT
length: 15; D: TRBD1; V: TRBV7-3; J: TRBJ2-1; size: NA; CDR3: CASSQTGGINNEQFF; DNA: TGTGCCAGCAGCCAAACAGGGGGTATCAACAATGAGCAGTTCTTC
length: 15; D: NA; V: TRBV19; J: TRBJ1-5; size: NA; CDR3: CASSIVQNSNQPQHF; DNA: TGTGCCAGTAGTATAGTACAAAATAGCAATCAGCCCCAGCATTTT
length: 15; D: NA; V: TRBV6-5; J: TRBJ1-5; size: NA; CDR3: CASTTQRRPYQPQHF; DNA: TGTGCCAGTACTACTCAGCGGCGGCCTTATCAGCCCCAGCATTTT
length: 16; D: NA; V: TRBV5-1; J: TRBJ1-2; size: NA; CDR3: CASTQGGGGDNYGYTF; DNA: TGCGCCAGCACCCAAGGAGGCGGGGGCGATAACTATGGCTACACCTTC
length: 15; D: TRBD1; V: TRBV19; J: TRBJ2-2; size: NA; CDR3: CASSSLTGYTGELFF; DNA: TGTGCCAGTAGTTCCTTGACAGGGTACACCGGGGAGCTGTTTTTT
length: 16; D: TRBD1; V: TRBV6-6; J: TRBJ1-4; size: few; CDR3: CASRAPRGGWGEKLFF; DNA: TGTGCCAGCAGGGCTCCCCGAGGGGGCTGGGGTGAAAAACTGTTTTTT
length: 15; D: NA; V: TRBV11-2; J: TRBJ2-1; size: NA; CDR3: CASSLDRLEHNEQFF; DNA: TGTGCCAGCAGCTTAGATCGGCTAGAACACAATGAGCAGTTCTTC
length: 17; D: TRBD2; V: TRBV28; J: TRBJ2-7; size: NA; CDR3: CASSLTSGTSGSYEQYF; DNA: TGTGCCAGCAGTCTGACTTCCGGGACTAGCGGTTCCTACGAGCAGTACTTC
length: 15; D: NA; V: TRBV5-1; J: TRBJ1-2; size: NA; CDR3: CASSYGPPGDYGYTF; DNA: TGCGCCAGCAGCTACGGACCCCCAGGGGACTATGGCTACACCTTC
length: 16; D: NA; V: TRBV5-5; J: TRBJ2-7; size: NA; CDR3: CASSLGRGQGLDEQYF; DNA: TGTGCCAGCAGCTTGGGGCGGGGGCAGGGGCTCGACGAGCAGTACTTC
length: 15; D: TRBD1; V: TRBV7-2; J: TRBJ1-3; size: NA; CDR3: CASSFDRGSGNTIYF; DNA: TGTGCCAGCAGCTTTGACAGGGGCTCTGGAAACACCATATATTTT
length: 14; D: NA; V: TRBV2; J: TRBJ1-4; size: once; CDR3: CASRLTAPNEKLFF; DNA: TGTGCCAGCAGGCTGACAGCCCCGAATGAAAAACTGTTTTTT
length: 13; D: NA; V: TRBV5-1; J: TRBJ2-1; size: NA; CDR3: CASSLFGDNEQFF; DNA: TGCGCCAGCAGCTTGTTCGGGGATAATGAGCAGTTCTTC
length: 16; D: NA; V: TRBV6-6; J: TRBJ1-1; size: NA; CDR3: CASRPQGRGQNTEAFF; DNA: TGTGCCAGCAGACCTCAGGGAAGGGGCCAGAACACTGAAGCTTTCTTT
length: 15; D: NA; V: TRBV7-2; J: TRBJ1-5; size: NA; CDR3: CASSLGRADNQPQHF; DNA: TGTGCCAGCAGCTTAGGGAGGGCGGACAATCAGCCCCAGCATTTT
length: 17; D: NA; V: TRBV7-3; J: TRBJ2-4; size: NA; CDR3: CASSLSSDRGAKNIQYF; DNA: TGTGCCAGCAGCTTATCATCCGATCGCGGAGCCAAAAACATTCAGTACTTC
length: 17; D: NA; V: TRBV7-2; J: TRBJ1-5; size: NA; CDR3: CASSLINVARSNQPQHF; DNA: TGTGCCAGCAGCTTAATTAACGTCGCGAGGTCCAATCAGCCCCAGCATTTT
length: 16; D: TRBD1; V: TRBV6-1; J: TRBJ1-2; size: NA; CDR3: CASSAGQGTANRGYTF; DNA: TGTGCCAGCAGTGCCGGACAGGGGACGGCTAATAGGGGCTACACCTTC